The TCR beta chain under discussion was sequenced for a study of T cell responses to AZD1222 COVID-19 vaccine. General study findings and limits: Females outnumbered males among donors, who were mostly white British; clonal diversity was possibly underestimated. Recipients of two AZD1222 doses showed rising Spike-specific TCR breadth and depth. The peak T cell response came first, and repertoires were sampled only after it.

In regard to this clone: The target antigen is unknown.

The data were produced by immunoSEQ multiplex PCR, yet TCRdb's version contains in-frame clones alone and is incomplete. The sample lists about 110,000 clones; approximately 89% were seen once. The CDR3 sequence is 15 residues long. The V gene's germline CDR1 is SEHNR and CDR2 FQNEAQ (reference sequence). Trimming pared 6 bases from V and 5 bases from J, leaving 19 bases between. This material consisted of peripheral blood, taken on day 0 of MenACWY control vaccination. The origin of this receptor is an adult in good health. This chain uses TRBV7-9 with TRBJ1-1; D uncertain. In nucleotides, the CDR3 is TGTGCCAGCAGAGTGGGCGACTTCCCGGGGACTGAAGCTTTCTTT. Translated: CASRVGDFPGTEAFF. Drawing the rest from reference TRBV7-9 and TRBJ1-1, the complete variable domain is DTGVSQNPRHKITKRGQNVTFRCDPISEHNRLYWYRQTLGQGPEFLTYFQNEAQLEKSRLLSDRFSAERPKGSFSTLEIQRTEQGDSAMYLCASRVGDFPGTEAFFGQGTRLTVV.